The 21 T cell receptor beta chains presented below share a single source sample, sequenced in a study of post-analysis software for immune sequencing data. Whole-study results and caveats: The study found TRBV5-6, TRBV5-1 and TRBV20-1 among several TRBV segments more frequent in patients than controls.

No antigen has been assigned to these receptors. TCR beta cDNA libraries had unique molecular identifiers. Via MiXCR, TCRdb re-called the PCR reads, giving one row per CDR3 protein. The table lists about 380,000 distinct CDR3 sequences, 30% to 45% of them singletons. Sequences were obtained from blood. These receptor sequences come from a girl aged 5-17 years with multiple sclerosis.

V is TRBV7-2 and J is TRBJ1-2, with no clear D. The CDR3 covers 13 residues. V was pared by 11 bases and J by 1 base, with 14 bases between. Per the germline V gene, CDR1 is SGHTA and CDR2 is FQGNSA. For the CDR3, the DNA is TGTGCCCACGGAATTCGGGTTAACTATGGCTACACCTTC. Its translation is CAHGIRVNYGYTF. The full variable domain, rest sourced from reference TRBV7-2 and TRBJ1-2, is GAGVSQSPSNKVTEKGKDVELRCDPISGHTALYWYRQSLGQGLEFLIYFQGNSAPDKSGLPSDRFSAERTGGSVSTLTIQRTQQEDSAVYLCAHGIRVNYGYTFGSGTRLTVV.

V gene TRBV25-1 combines with J gene TRBJ1-2; 7 bases fit TRBD1. The CDR3 totals 14 residues. The V gene's germline CDR1 is MGHDK and CDR2 SYGVNS. After removal of 5 bases from V and 4 bases from J, the junction contained 7 bases not matched to a gene. The CDR3 DNA reads as TGTGCCAGCAGTCTACAGGGGTACTCCTATGGCTACACCTTC. Its translation is CASSLQGYSYGYTF.

This clonotype was seen more than once but under ten times. The chain is built from TRBV7-8 and TRBJ2-5; a possible D gene is TRBD2 (5 bases). V was shortened by 4 bases and J by 1 base, with 13 bases between the two germline ends. From germline, CDR1 is SGHVS and CDR2 FQNEAQ. The CDR3 is made up of 15 amino acids. CDR3 bases: TGTGCCAGCAGCTCGCCCGGGGAGTTCCAAGAGACCCAGTACTTC. Residues: CASSSPGEFQETQYF.

The chain has TRBV5-1 and TRBJ2-6; tentatively, D is TRBD1 (6 bases). The CDR3 sequence is 15 residues long. Per the germline V gene, CDR1 is SGHRS and CDR2 is YFSETQ. Trimming left V 4 bases short and J 0 bases short, with 8 bases between. The CDR3, as DNA: TGCGCCAGCAGCGTACAGGGCTCTGGGGCCAACGTCCTGACTTTC. It codes for CASSVQGSGANVLTF. Complete variable domain (other parts from reference TRBV5-1 and TRBJ2-6): KAGVTQTPRYLIKTRGQQVTLSCSPISGHRSVSWYQQTPGQGLQFLFEYFSETQRNKGNFPGRFSGRQFSNSRSEMNVSTLELGDSALYLCASSVQGSGANVLTFGAGSRLTVL.

The chain has TRBV7-9 and TRBJ2-7; D may correspond to TRBD1 or TRBD2 (5 bases each). Germline-derived CDR1 and CDR2 are SEHNR and FQNEAQ (reference sequence). The CDR3 extends over 16 amino acids. V was cut by 0 bases and J by 6 bases, with 18 bases left in between. CDR3 sequence reads: CASSLAYGGSVGEQYF. CDR3 DNA: TGTGCCAGCAGCTTAGCGTATGGGGGTTCGGTAGGCGAGCAGTACTTC.

V is TRBV20-1 and J is TRBJ2-7; 12 bases match TRBD2. The last part of the DNA fits TRBJ2-5 better; the J call may be wrong. There are 15 residues in the CDR3. Germline CDR1 is DFQATT and CDR2 is SNEGSKA (reference sequence). As DNA, the CDR3 is TGCAGTGCGCCAGAACTAGCGGGGGGTTCGGGGACCCAGTACTTC. Its translation: CSAPELAGGSGTQYF.

The V gene is TRBV20-1, the J gene TRBJ1-5; weak D call: TRBD1 (6 bases). With 6 bases removed from V and 2 bases from J, the gap between germline ends came to 11 bases. Germline CDR1 reads DFQATT; CDR2 reads SNEGSKA (reference sequence). This CDR3 region has 13 residues. CDR3 in DNA: TGCAGTGCAAGGACAGTCGGCAATCAGCCCCAGCATTTT. Translation: CSARTVGNQPQHF.

This clonotype was counted between two and nine times. The chain is built from TRBV6-6 and TRBJ2-6; tentative D call: TRBD2 (5 bases). Germline CDR1 and CDR2: MNHNY and SVGAGI (reference sequence). The CDR3 runs 16 residues. Trimming pared 5 bases from V and 0 bases from J, leaving 11 bases between. CDR3 nucleotides: TGTGCCAGCAGTAATGGACTGCTCTCTGGGGCCAACGTCCTGACTTTC. This gives the protein CASSNGLLSGANVLTF.

This clonotype was found once. The V call is TRBV4-2, the J call TRBJ2-3, with 9 bases identical to TRBD2. Germline values: CDR1 LGHNA, CDR2 YNFKEQ. V was pared by 1 base and J by 4 bases, with 6 bases of the junction left unmatched. This CDR3 is built from 16 residues. In DNA form, the CDR3 reads TGTGCCAGCAGCCAAGGGAAACTAGCGGGCCCAGATACGCAGTATTTT. It yields the protein CASSQGKLAGPDTQYF.

The CDR3 DNA reads TGCGCCAGCAGCCCTGGACTAGCGGGGGGCCCAGATACGCAGTATTTT. This gives the protein CASSPGLAGGPDTQYF. The rearrangement uses TRBV5-1 and TRBJ2-3, with 14 bases identical to TRBD2. The CDR3 consists of 16 residues. The V gene's germline CDR1 is SGHRS and CDR2 YFSETQ. With 4 bases clipped from V and 4 bases from J, the junction kept 5 bases outside the gene matches.

The table lists this clonotype with a few counts. The genes are TRBV27 and TRBJ2-7, with TRBD1 identical over 10 bases. This CDR3 has 15 amino acids. Germline V CDR1 and CDR2: MNHEY, SMNVEV (reference sequence). V lost 6 bases, J lost 6 bases, and 11 bases stayed unmatched. Written as DNA, the CDR3 is TGTGCCAGCAGGGATGACAGGGGGCCTTCCGTCGAGCAGTACTTC. It yields the protein CASRDDRGPSVEQYF.

J is TRBJ2-3 and V is TRBV4-1; D is ambiguous. CDR3 length equals 13 residues. Per the germline V gene, CDR1 is MGHRA and CDR2 is YSYEKL. V lost 2 bases and J lost 8, with 11 bases in between. CDR3 sequence reads: CASSQNYLATQYF. CDR3 bases: TGCGCCAGCAGCCAAAATTACCTGGCTACGCAGTATTTT.

On this clonotype itself: One junction end disagrees with the germline gene, perhaps due to a read error. This rearrangement joins TRBV5-8 to TRBJ2-2; 7 positions agree with TRBD2. This CDR3 contains 17 residues. Germline CDR1 and CDR2: SGHTS and YDEGEE. Here the CDR3 DNA reads TGTGCCAGCAGCCGGCGTGGCGGGGGACCGAATACCGGGGAGCTGTTTTTT. Translating it yields CASSRRGGGPNTGELFF.

About this clonotype: A read error is possible here, since a much larger clone lies one base away. The CDR3 bases are TGCAGCGTTGAGGGGAGGCCAAACTATGGCTACACCTTC. Translated, it gives CSVEGRPNYGYTF. The genes are TRBV29-1 and TRBJ1-2; D gene uncertain. Germline V CDR1 and CDR2: SQVTM, ANQGSEA. With 3 bases removed from V and 2 bases from J, the gap between germline ends came to 10 bases. The CDR3 length is 13 residues.

J is TRBJ2-1 and V is TRBV12-3 or TRBV12-4; D gene ambiguous. V gave up 6 bases and J gave up 7 bases, with 19 bases separating them. CDR3 length: 15 amino acids. CDR3 bases: TGTGCCAGCAGCGAAACAGTGTACTCTACAAATGAGCAGTTCTTC. It codes for CASSETVYSTNEQFF.

This clonotype showed up just a few times. This chain links TRBV6-2 or TRBV6-3 with TRBJ2-7; D is unclear. Between the trimmed V and J ends, which lost 7 bases and 2 bases, there was a span of 15 bases. Germline CDR1 MNHEY, CDR2 SVGEGT. This CDR3 contains 14 residues. The CDR3 is CASIHPGRTYEQYF. CDR3 bases: TGTGCCAGCATCCATCCGGGCCGGACCTACGAGCAGTACTTC.

The rearrangement uses TRBV2 and TRBJ2-1, with D possibly TRBD2 on 6 matching bases. The CDR3 runs 13 residues. Germline V gives CDR1 SNHLY, CDR2 FYNNEI. With 8 bases removed from V and 9 bases from J, the gap between germline ends came to 17 bases. This CDR3 is CASLVRRDFEQFF. CDR3 nucleotides: TGTGCCAGCCTAGTAAGAAGGGACTTTGAGCAGTTCTTC.

This chain uses TRBV7-9 with TRBJ2-7; 7 nucleotides agree with TRBD2. Near its end, the DNA agrees better with TRBJ2-5, so the J call may be wrong. Germline V gene lookup returns CDR1 SEHNR and CDR2 FQNEAQ (reference sequence). The CDR3 extends over 16 amino acids. In DNA form, the CDR3 reads TGTGCCAGCAGCTCGGCGCTACTAGCGAAAATAGAGACCCAGTACTTC. Encoded protein: CASSSALLAKIETQYF.

This clonotype was recorded a few times. The chain combines TRBV11-2 with TRBJ2-7; 10 bases align to TRBD2. CDR1 is SGHAT, CDR2 FQNNGV, per germline. The CDR3 sequence is 17 residues long. The ends lost 4 bases at V and 0 bases at J; junction bases unmatched: 9. The CDR3 DNA sequence: TGTGCCAGCAGCTCGATAGCGGGGGGTAGGAACTCCTACGAGCAGTACTTC. Translated: CASSSIAGGRNSYEQYF.

This clonotype has a handful of counts. This sequence joins TRBV29-1 and TRBJ1-2; perhaps TRBD1 as D (6 bases). Germline V gene lookup returns CDR1 SQVTM and CDR2 ANQGSEA. V dropped 5 bases and J dropped 4 bases, with 11 bases sitting between them. CDR3 length: 12 residues. The CDR3 DNA is TGCAGCGTTACGGGACACAGCTATGGCTACACCTTC. Translated: CSVTGHSYGYTF.

The genes are TRBV4-1 and TRBJ1-2; TRBD1 might be the D (6 bases). The length of the CDR3 is 15 residues. Germline lookup yields CDR1 MGHRA and CDR2 YSYEKL. The germline V and J ends were trimmed by 7 bases and 3 bases, with 18 bases remaining between them. The CDR3 region is CASTSTGRRDYGYTF. DNA of the CDR3: TGCGCCAGCACCTCAACAGGGAGACGGGACTATGGCTACACCTTC.